A selection of T cell receptor beta chains follows, all from one sample in a study of identical twins. TCRdb re-called the 5' RACE reads through MiXCR, storing one row per CDR3 protein. The sample has approximately 680,000 distinct CDR3 sequences, roughly 6.6% seen once; the top ten hold around 1.6%. A further study also used this sample, focusing on yellow fever vaccine responses in identical twins.

The sequenced sample was PBMCs. The receptors stem from a woman aged 18-29 years in good health. CDR3s include the opening cysteine and the closing phenylalanine or tryptophan. The D gene is left open where the match is weak. Clone size is given for some rows only: seen once, a few or many times, or a class if the clone is expanded.

j_call,cdr3_length,clone_size,d_call,v_call,cdr3_nt,cdr3_aa
TRBJ2-5,14,-,TRBD1,TRBV5-6,TGTGCCAGGAGCCACGGGACAGACCAAGAGACCCAGTACTTC,CARSHGTDQETQYF
TRBJ1-1,11,many,-,TRBV28,TGTGCCACTAGTTTTGTAGGTGAAGCTTTCTTT,CATSFVGEAFF
TRBJ2-7,13,few,-,TRBV3-1,TGTGCCAGCACCCAGGGTTGGGGCAATGAGCAGTACTTC,CASTQGWGNEQYF
TRBJ2-7,15,few,TRBD2,TRBV7-9,TGTGCCAGCAGCTTACAACTAGCGGGGACCTACGAGCAGTACTTC,CASSLQLAGTYEQYF
TRBJ2-1,16,few,-,TRBV2,TGTGCCAGCAGCCAAAAAATGGCCTACTCCTACAATGAGCAGTTCTTC,CASSQKMAYSYNEQFF
TRBJ2-1,15,few,-,TRBV10-3,TGTGCCATCAGTGATCGTGGAGGGAGCGACAATGAGCAGTTCTTC,CAISDRGGSDNEQFF
TRBJ1-1,15,-,-,TRBV4-2,TGTGCCAGCAGCCAAGCAGGGGTGAAGAACACTGAAGCTTTCTTT,CASSQAGVKNTEAFF
TRBJ1-1,15,many,TRBD1,TRBV27,TGTGCCAGCAGTTTATCGGGACAGATGAACACTGAAGCTTTCTTT,CASSLSGQMNTEAFF
TRBJ2-3,15,few,TRBD2,TRBV29-1,TGCAGCGTTGAAGCAGGGACTAGCGGCACAGATACGCAGTATTTT,CSVEAGTSGTDTQYF
TRBJ2-2,20,-,-,TRBV29-1,TGCAGCGTCCAAACCGAATTGGGCAGTGTTAGCGGCTCTAAGGGCGGGGAGCTGTTTTTT,CSVQTELGSVSGSKGGELFF
TRBJ1-2,14,many,-,TRBV12-3/TRBV12-4,TGTGCCAGCAGTTTACTTGGTGACCAAAATGGCTACACCTTC,CASSLLGDQNGYTF
TRBJ2-1,15,few,TRBD2,TRBV20-1,TGCAGTGCTACCATGTACGGGGGGTTCTACAATGAGCAGTTCTTC,CSATMYGGFYNEQFF
TRBJ1-2,14,-,TRBD1,TRBV6-1,TGTGCCAGCACCATCAGGGGGACTAACTATGGCTACACCTTC,CASTIRGTNYGYTF
TRBJ2-3,15,many,-,TRBV18,TGTGCCAGCTCACTATCGACGAGGCTCACAGATACGCAGTATTTT,CASSLSTRLTDTQYF
TRBJ1-2,15,few,-,TRBV5-6,TGTGCCAGCAGCCCCGGTCTGGGGGCGAGGTATGGCTACACCTTC,CASSPGLGARYGYTF
TRBJ2-3,12,few,TRBD1,TRBV29-1,TGCAGCGGCGGACAGGGGCCAGATACGCAGTATTTT,CSGGQGPDTQYF
TRBJ1-1,13,many,-,TRBV7-6,TGTGCCGGCAGCCAAGACTTGAACACTGAAGCTTTCTTT,CAGSQDLNTEAFF
TRBJ2-4,17,-,-,TRBV29-1,TGCAGCGTTGAACCTATGGGGGTGGTGGGCACAAAAAACATTCAGTACTTC,CSVEPMGVVGTKNIQYF
TRBJ1-2,14,many,TRBD1,TRBV24-1,TGTGCCACCAGTGCCGGGACAGGGGTAGGCGGCTACACCTTC,CATSAGTGVGGYTF
TRBJ2-5,18,-,TRBD2,TRBV7-8,TGTGCCAGCAGCCTCAGGACTAGCGGGAGCGCTAACCAAGAGACCCAGTACTTC,CASSLRTSGSANQETQYF
TRBJ1-1,18,few,-,TRBV11-1,TGTGCCAGCAGCGTACAGGGTCCGGAAAGTCCGGGTCAGAATGAAGCTTTCTTT,CASSVQGPESPGQNEAFF
TRBJ2-1,16,many,TRBD1,TRBV3-1,TGTGCCAGCAGCCCTAGCCGGGACAGGGGGCAGGATGAGCAGTTCTTC,CASSPSRDRGQDEQFF
TRBJ2-1,14,many,-,TRBV29-1,TGCAGCGTTTTACTGGGCGGACACTTAGGTGAGCAGTTCTTC,CSVLLGGHLGEQFF
TRBJ1-1,15,-,TRBD1,TRBV6-5,TGTGCCAGCAGTTACGGGGGACAGGGGCACACTGAAGCTTTCTTT,CASSYGGQGHTEAFF
TRBJ1-4,15,-,TRBD1,TRBV7-8,TGTGCCAGCAGCCCCCGGGACAGGGTTAGGGAAAAACTGTTTTTT,CASSPRDRVREKLFF
TRBJ1-5,16,many,TRBD1,TRBV10-3,TGTGCCATCAGTGAGTCCCCAGGGGGAGAGAATCAGCCCCAGCATTTT,CAISESPGGENQPQHF
TRBJ2-1,14,few,TRBD2,TRBV7-2,TGTGCCAGCAGCTCTGGACTAGCGGCAAATGAGCAGTTCTTC,CASSSGLAANEQFF
TRBJ2-2,17,many,TRBD2,TRBV12-3/TRBV12-4,TGTGCCAGCAGTTTTGGGACTAGCGGGGGGAACACCGGGGAGCTGTTTTTT,CASSFGTSGGNTGELFF
TRBJ1-5,12,few,-,TRBV15,TGTGCCACCAGCAGAGAAGAAGGGCCCCAGCATTTT,CATSREEGPQHF
TRBJ2-1,12,many,TRBD2,TRBV12-3/TRBV12-4,TGTGCCAGCAGCCGGACTAGTTCTGAGCAGTTCTTC,CASSRTSSEQFF
TRBJ2-7,14,-,TRBD2,TRBV7-2,TGTGCCAGCACCGACAACTGGGGGGGTTACGAGCAGTACTTC,CASTDNWGGYEQYF
TRBJ2-1,13,many,-,TRBV5-1,TGCGCCAGCAGCTTGCGGTCTAACAATGAGCAGTTCTTC,CASSLRSNNEQFF
TRBJ1-2,13,few,-,TRBV6-6,TGTGCCAGCAGTTACTCGACTGGCTATGGCTACACCTTC,CASSYSTGYGYTF
TRBJ2-1,14,few,-,TRBV20-1,TGCAGTGCCGGACCGGGACTGATCCCCGATGAGCAGTTCTTC,CSAGPGLIPDEQFF
TRBJ2-5,16,few,-,TRBV5-1,TGCGCCAGCACTTTGTTTGTTTTAGGAGGACAAGAGACCCAGTACTTC,CASTLFVLGGQETQYF
TRBJ1-1,11,many,-,TRBV29-1,TGCAGCGTTGAAGTCCCAGGGGAAGCTTTCTTT,CSVEVPGEAFF
TRBJ2-7,12,-,-,TRBV28,TGTGCCTGCCAGGCGAGCGTCAACGAGCAGTACTTC,CACQASVNEQYF
TRBJ2-3,17,few,TRBD2,TRBV18,TGTGCCAGCTCACCACGGACAGCGGGGGGTTTCACAGATACGCAGTATTTT,CASSPRTAGGFTDTQYF
TRBJ2-1,13,-,-,TRBV5-1,TGCGCCAGCAGCTTGGGGGGGGGCCGGGAGCAGTTCTTC,CASSLGGGREQFF
TRBJ2-1,13,few,-,TRBV19,TGTGCCAGTAAACCCCCCCGCTACAATGAGCAGTTCTTC,CASKPPRYNEQFF
TRBJ2-7,15,few,TRBD2,TRBV18,TGTGCCAGCTCACCAGCAGGACTAGCCGGCTACGAGCAGTACTTC,CASSPAGLAGYEQYF
TRBJ2-5,16,few,-,TRBV27,TGTGCCAGCAGTGCAAAACACCGGGGACGCCCGGAGACCCAGTACTTC,CASSAKHRGRPETQYF
TRBJ2-1,15,few,-,TRBV15,TGTGCCACCAGCAGAGACGGGACGGACTACAATGAGCAGTTCTTC,CATSRDGTDYNEQFF
TRBJ2-2,14,few,-,TRBV29-1,TGCAGCGTTGAAGGGACAGCGAACACCGGGGAGCTGTTTTTT,CSVEGTANTGELFF
TRBJ2-2,14,few,-,TRBV7-8,TGTGCCAGCAACACTTATTTCGGAGCCGGGGAGCTGTTTTTT,CASNTYFGAGELFF
TRBJ1-4,16,few,TRBD1,TRBV10-3,TGTGCCATCAGTGAGGACAGGGTCCCGACTAATGAAAAACTGTTTTTT,CAISEDRVPTNEKLFF
TRBJ1-1,13,few,-,TRBV6-1,TGTGCCAGCAGTCATCTGACTGAGACTGAAGCTTTCTTT,CASSHLTETEAFF
TRBJ2-1,16,-,TRBD1,TRBV27,TGTGCCAGCAGTGGCGGGACAGGGTGGGCCTACAATGAGCAGTTCTTC,CASSGGTGWAYNEQFF
TRBJ2-1,17,once,TRBD2,TRBV3-1,TGTGCCACCTCCCAAGATGGGACTAGCGGGTCCTTTGATGAGCAGTTCTTC,CATSQDGTSGSFDEQFF
TRBJ2-3,15,few,TRBD2,TRBV2,TGTGCCAGCGGACTAGCGGGCAATAGAGCAGATACGCAGTATTTT,CASGLAGNRADTQYF
TRBJ2-2,15,few,TRBD1,TRBV5-1,TGCGCCAGCAGCCCGGAGGGACAGGGCACCGGGGAGCTGTTTTTT,CASSPEGQGTGELFF
TRBJ2-3,15,many,-,TRBV15,TGTGCCACCTATTTTGTTGAAGCCTGCACAGATACGCAGTATTTT,CATYFVEACTDTQYF